This T cell receptor beta chain was found in a study of blood T cell repertoires in COVID-19. V gave up 2 bases and J gave up 10 bases; unmatched junction bases: 8. The CDR3 sequence is 14 residues long. Germline V gives CDR1 MNHNS, CDR2 SASEGT. Original methodology: Estimates of nucleated cell counts were drawn from the amplification of reference gene primers. Measured with immunoSEQ multiplex PCR; TCRdb has only the in-frame clones, and not every one. V, J and clone size are those of that table, while D and trimming were read from the DNA. Among hundreds of thousands of clones, approximately 88% were seen once, and the ten largest hold just under 0.8%.

The source is a woman in her twenties or thirties with acute or convalescent COVID-19. The sequenced sample was peripheral blood. V gene TRBV6-1 combines with J gene TRBJ1-3, with 7 bases fitting TRBD1. The CDR3 region has the DNA TGTGCCAGCAGTGAATATAGGACCAGGGGGACCATATATTTT. It yields the protein CASSEYRTRGTIYF.